This T cell receptor beta chain was recorded in a study of blood T cells in healthy people across ages. Investigators took ten milliliters of peripheral blood from every donor. The CDR3 is 15 residues long. V lost 4 bases to trimming and J lost 1 base, with 13 bases between them. Germline-derived CDR1 and CDR2 are MDHEN and SYDVKM. Together with a sample-barcoded 5' primer, a J-beta primer mix was included in a second PCR lasting roughly 6 to 12 cycles. TCRdb reprocessed the 5' RACE reads via MiXCR and lists one record per CDR3 protein. The data hold fewer than 1,200,000 distinct CDR3 sequences, with approximately 25% observed a single time. This clonotype showed up just once. These data were likewise used in another study, on T cells of mothers and their children. That study reports: The people who donated were a few healthy Caucasian mothers and their six children.

The origin of this receptor is a girl aged 2 to 9 in good health. The sample was blood. This chain joins TRBV28 and TRBJ1-2; D not certain. The CDR3 here is CASSSWEGSNYGYTF. The CDR3 coding sequence is TGTGCCAGCAGTTCTTGGGAGGGAAGTAACTATGGCTACACCTTC.